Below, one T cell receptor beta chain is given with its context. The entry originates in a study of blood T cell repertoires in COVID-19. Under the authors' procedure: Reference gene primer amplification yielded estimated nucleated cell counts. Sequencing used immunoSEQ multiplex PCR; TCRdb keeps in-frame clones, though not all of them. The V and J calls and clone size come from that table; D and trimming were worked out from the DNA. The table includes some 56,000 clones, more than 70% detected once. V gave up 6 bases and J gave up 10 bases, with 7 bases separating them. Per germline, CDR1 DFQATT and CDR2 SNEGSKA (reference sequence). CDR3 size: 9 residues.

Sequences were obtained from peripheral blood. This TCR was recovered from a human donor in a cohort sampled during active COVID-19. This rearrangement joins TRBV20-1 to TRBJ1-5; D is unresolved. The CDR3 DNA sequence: TGCAGTGCCCCCCTTCCCCAGCATTTT. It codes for CSAPLPQHF.